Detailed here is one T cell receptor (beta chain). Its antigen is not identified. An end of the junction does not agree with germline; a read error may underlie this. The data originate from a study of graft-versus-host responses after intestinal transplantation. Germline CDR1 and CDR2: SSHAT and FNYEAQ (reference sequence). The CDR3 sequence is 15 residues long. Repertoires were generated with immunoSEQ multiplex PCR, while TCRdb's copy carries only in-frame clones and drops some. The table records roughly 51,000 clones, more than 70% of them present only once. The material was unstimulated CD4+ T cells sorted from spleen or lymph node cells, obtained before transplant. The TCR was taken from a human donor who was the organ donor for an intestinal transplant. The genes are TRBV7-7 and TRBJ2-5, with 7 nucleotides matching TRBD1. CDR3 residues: CASSVGGGTQETQYF. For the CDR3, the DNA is TGTGCTAGCAGCGTAGGGGGCGGCACCCAAGAGACCCAGTACTTC.